This T cell receptor beta chain derives from a study of radiotherapy plus CTLA-4 blockade in lung cancer. Profiling relied on immunoSEQ multiplex PCR, and the TCRdb table lists in-frame clones only, not all of them. Of under 100,000 clones detected, about 80% appear once; the ten largest clones hold 14% to 15%. On this clone: Its antigen is unidentified.

CDR3 length: 13 amino acids. Deletions cut 6 bases from V and 4 bases from J, with 12 bases between. Germline V CDR1 and CDR2: MDHEN, SYDVKM. Findings of the study overall: TCR clones originating in tumors grew in number in blood after radiotherapy plus ipilimumab.

The rearrangement links TRBV28 to TRBJ1-2, with D unresolved. The sequenced sample was peripheral blood, obtained from a patient treated with radiotherapy plus ipilimumab. This clonotype originated in a human donor with non-small cell lung cancer that progressed on radiotherapy plus ipilimumab. CDR3 protein: CASSLAGSYGYTF. The CDR3 bases are TGTGCCAGCAGCCTTGCCGGGAGCTATGGCTACACCTTC.